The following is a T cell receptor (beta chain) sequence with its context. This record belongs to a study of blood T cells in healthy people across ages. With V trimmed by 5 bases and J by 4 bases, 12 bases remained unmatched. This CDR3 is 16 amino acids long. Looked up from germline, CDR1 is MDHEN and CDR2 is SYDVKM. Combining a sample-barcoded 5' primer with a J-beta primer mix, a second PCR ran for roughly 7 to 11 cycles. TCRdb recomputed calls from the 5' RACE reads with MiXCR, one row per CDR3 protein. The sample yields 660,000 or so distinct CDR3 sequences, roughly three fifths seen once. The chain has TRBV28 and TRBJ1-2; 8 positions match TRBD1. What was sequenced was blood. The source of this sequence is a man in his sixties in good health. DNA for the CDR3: TGTGCCAGCAGTGCCCTGGCGTCAGGGGGCGTCTATGGCTACACCTTC. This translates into CASSALASGGVYGYTF.